These T cell receptor beta chains were read from a single sample in a study of Graves' ophthalmopathy and Graves' hyperthyroidism. TCRdb itself ran the multiplex PCR reads through MiXCR, one entry per CDR3 protein. The data hold roughly 700,000 distinct CDR3 sequences, with roughly two fifths observed a single time. Sequencing used peripheral blood. The receptors originated from an adult man with Graves' ophthalmopathy. The CDR3 runs from the conserved cysteine through the conserved F or W. A D gene is named only where the DNA matches it firmly. Expanded clones get a size class; other rows say once, few or many, or leave the size out.

j_call	clone_size	d_call	v_call	cdr3_aa	cdr3_nt
TRBJ2-5	few	TRBD1	TRBV10-3	CAISESFTGTDQETQYF	TGTGCCATCAGTGAGTCCTTTACGGGGACAGACCAAGAGACCCAGTACTTC
TRBJ2-5	.	TRBD2	TRBV29-1	CSASPTSGAQETQYF	TGCAGCGCGTCACCGACTAGCGGGGCGCAAGAGACCCAGTACTTC
TRBJ1-5	few	TRBD1	TRBV20-1	CSATRQGMNQPQHF	TGCAGTGCAACACGACAGGGGATGAATCAGCCCCAGCATTTT
TRBJ1-2	many	TRBD1	TRBV29-1	CSDTNRGYYGYTF	TGCAGCGATACAAACAGGGGGTACTATGGCTACACCTTC
TRBJ2-6	.	.	TRBV29-1	CSVEEWTRGSGANVLTF	TGCAGCGTTGAAGAGTGGACAAGGGGCTCTGGGGCCAACGTCCTGACTTTC
TRBJ2-3	.	TRBD1	TRBV15	CATSRDRGPDTQYF	TGTGCCACCAGCCGCGACAGGGGGCCGGATACGCAGTATTTT
TRBJ2-7	.	.	TRBV10-3	CASRKDIEQYF	TGTGCCAGCAGAAAGGACATTGAGCAGTACTTC
TRBJ2-7	many	.	TRBV10-3	CAISESQNTYEQYF	TGTGCCATCAGTGAAAGCCAGAACACCTACGAGCAGTACTTC
TRBJ1-3	few	TRBD1	TRBV29-1	CSVETGSSGNTIYF	TGCAGCGTGGAGACAGGGTCTTCGGGAAACACCATATATTTT
TRBJ1-5	few	.	TRBV24-1	CAWRPGVGQPQHF	TGTGCCTGGAGACCGGGGGTGGGACAGCCCCAGCATTTT
TRBJ1-2	many	.	TRBV7-2	CASSPWTAQNYGYTF	TGTGCCAGCAGCCCTTGGACAGCCCAGAACTATGGCTACACCTTC
TRBJ2-7	.	TRBD1	TRBV11-2	CASSPGTGVLYKQYF	TGTGCCAGCAGCCCCGGAACAGGGGTTCTCTACAAGCAGTACTTC
TRBJ2-5	.	.	TRBV20-1	CSASPGRHHRTQYF	TGCAGTGCTAGTCCAGGGAGGCATCATCGGACCCAGTACTTC
TRBJ2-7	few	.	TRBV3-1	CASSQRVWEQYF	TGTGCCAGCAGCCAAAGAGTGTGGGAGCAGTACTTC
TRBJ2-7	.	TRBD2	TRBV10-3	CAISGSPLADSYEQYF	TGTGCCATCAGTGGGTCCCCTCTAGCGGACTCCTACGAGCAGTACTTC
TRBJ1-5	many	.	TRBV10-3	CAIKSQGTAQHF	TGTGCCATCAAGTCACAGGGTACGGCCCAGCATTTT
TRBJ2-7	few	.	TRBV28	CASSFLDRYEQYF	TGTGCCAGCAGTTTCCTCGACAGGTACGAGCAGTACTTC
TRBJ2-2	.	.	TRBV19	CASNPGAPVTGELFF	TGTGCCAGTAACCCGGGAGCCCCTGTGACCGGGGAGCTGTTTTTT
TRBJ2-5	.	.	TRBV25-1	CASSSPDWETQYF	TGTGCCAGCAGTTCCCCGGATTGGGAGACCCAGTACTTC
TRBJ2-7	.	.	TRBV20-1	CSADRDTNSYEQYF	TGCAGTGCGGACCGGGACACCAACTCCTACGAGCAGTACTTC
TRBJ2-7	few	.	TRBV9	CASSVAEGTGEQYF	TGTGCCAGCAGCGTAGCTGAGGGAACTGGAGAGCAGTACTTC
TRBJ2-7	.	TRBD1	TRBV25-1	CASSQGQGSVYEQYF	TGTGCCAGTAGCCAGGGACAGGGGTCAGTCTACGAGCAGTACTTC
TRBJ1-6	few	TRBD1	TRBV5-6	CASSLGGGGLSYNSPLHF	TGTGCCAGCAGCTTGGGAGGGGGCGGCCTCTCCTATAATTCACCCCTCCACTTT
TRBJ2-7	.	TRBD2	TRBV29-1	CSVNQRGTYEQYF	TGCAGCGTTAACCAGCGGGGGACCTACGAGCAGTACTTC
TRBJ1-2	many	TRBD1	TRBV29-1	CSADGHRGNAELTTF	TGCAGCGCTGATGGCCACAGGGGTAATGCCGAGTTGACGACCTTC
TRBJ2-2	.	TRBD1	TRBV7-9	CASSRDRSRGGELFF	TGTGCCAGCAGCCGGGACAGGTCGAGGGGCGGGGAGCTGTTTTTT
TRBJ2-7	few	.	TRBV7-3	CASSSQGGGGEQYF	TGTGCCAGCAGCTCCCAGGGAGGGGGCGGGGAGCAGTACTTC
TRBJ2-7	.	.	TRBV5-6	CASSLLSREMVREQYF	TGTGCCAGCAGCTTGCTTTCACGGGAGATGGTTCGCGAGCAGTACTTC
TRBJ2-2	.	.	TRBV2	CDRSGTGELFF	TGTGATAGATCCGGGACCGGGGAGCTGTTTTTT
TRBJ2-7	.	.	TRBV2	CTSSVAVGSYEQYF	TGTACCAGCAGTGTCGCAGTGGGCTCCTACGAGCAGTACTTC
TRBJ1-2	few	TRBD1	TRBV5-1	CASSLVGQGSGYTF	TGCGCCAGCAGCTTGGTGGGACAGGGTTCGGGCTACACCTTC
TRBJ2-7	.	TRBD2	TRBV6-1	CASSDETSGSPEQYF	TGTGCCAGCAGTGATGAAACTAGCGGGAGTCCCGAGCAGTACTTC
TRBJ2-7	few	.	TRBV7-2	CASSPLNREAEQYF	TGTGCCAGCTCACCACTCAACAGGGAAGCCGAGCAGTACTTC
TRBJ1-6	.	.	TRBV14	CASSLDAASPPHF	TGTGCCAGCAGCCTAGATGCGGCTTCACCCCCCCACTTT
TRBJ1-1	many	.	TRBV29-1	CSVLQGTRGTEAFF	TGCAGCGTTTTACAGGGTACGAGGGGAACTGAAGCTTTCTTT
TRBJ1-2	many	.	TRBV6-5	CASSYSGDDGYTF	TGTGCCAGCAGTTACTCAGGGGATGATGGCTACACCTTC
TRBJ2-6	few	TRBD2	TRBV5-5	CASSPGGLAGANVLTF	TGTGCCAGCAGCCCGGGGGGGTTGGCTGGGGCCAACGTCCTGACTTTC
TRBJ2-2	.	TRBD1	TRBV7-9	CASSYGTDNTGELFF	TGTGCCAGCAGCTACGGGACAGACAACACCGGGGAGCTGTTTTTT
TRBJ2-2	.	.	TRBV19	CASRPYANTGEPFF	TGTGCCAGTAGGCCATACGCGAACACCGGGGAGCCGTTTTTT
TRBJ1-3	.	.	TRBV7-9	CASSPRQSSGNTIYF	TGTGCCAGCAGCCCGAGACAGAGCTCTGGAAACACCATATATTTT
TRBJ1-6	few	.	TRBV27	CASGNRALSSPLHF	TGTGCCAGCGGGAACAGGGCCCTCAGTTCACCCCTCCACTTT
TRBJ1-5	many	.	TRBV2	CASSVYWGSNQPQHF	TGTGCCAGCAGTGTCTATTGGGGTAGCAATCAGCCCCAGCATTTT
TRBJ2-5	few	.	TRBV4-1	CASSPVRGDQETQYF	TGTGCCAGCAGCCCCGTGCGCGGGGATCAAGAGACCCAGTACTTC
TRBJ2-5	few	TRBD1	TRBV19	CASRQADRGLETQYF	TGTGCCAGCCGGCAAGCGGACAGGGGATTAGAGACCCAGTACTTC
TRBJ2-7	.	TRBD1	TRBV11-1	CASSLVVGTGMGYEQYF	TGTGCCAGCAGCTTAGTTGTAGGGACAGGGATGGGCTACGAGCAGTACTTC
TRBJ2-7	many	.	TRBV20-1	CSARDLPYEQYF	TGCAGTGCTAGGGACCTACCCTACGAGCAGTACTTC
TRBJ1-2	many	.	TRBV7-9	CASSLAAQGYGYTF	TGTGCCAGCAGCTTAGCGGCCCAGGGGTATGGCTACACCTTC
TRBJ2-2	.	.	TRBV25-1	CASSLWTGTGELFF	TGTGCCAGCAGCCTCTGGACTGGCACCGGGGAGCTGTTTTTT
TRBJ1-2	.	TRBD1	TRBV2	CASSQTLGQGFSDGYTF	TGTGCCAGCAGTCAAACCCTGGGACAGGGATTTTCCGATGGCTACACCTTC
TRBJ1-3	.	.	TRBV25-1	CASSAGSSSGNTIYF	TGTGCCAGCAGCGCCGGGTCAAGCTCTGGAAACACCATATATTTT
TRBJ2-3	few	.	TRBV25-1	CASTPRDGKTDTQYF	TGTGCCAGCACCCCGCGGGACGGGAAGACAGATACGCAGTATTTT
TRBJ1-1	.	.	TRBV6-6	CASSYSGDDTEAFF	TGTGCCAGCAGTTACTCGGGAGATGACACTGAAGCTTTCTTT
TRBJ2-7	many	TRBD2	TRBV29-1	CSVETSGTSGEQYF	TGCAGCGTTGAGACTAGCGGGACCTCGGGAGAGCAGTACTTC